These 23 T cell receptor beta chains share one sample of origin, sequenced in a study of glioma-infiltrating T cells after dendritic cell vaccination. Time point given: after dendritic cell vaccination, including at tumor progression/relapse. The assay was immunoSEQ multiplex PCR, and TCRdb's table has in-frame clones only and misses some. Of more than 75,000 clones listed, around 83% are singletons. The source was blood, collected after dendritic cell vaccination. The origin of the receptors is a human donor with glioblastoma.

By its share, this clone is medium-sized (0.01 to 0.1%). Sequence at one end of the junction differs from germline and may be a read error. The rearrangement joins TRBV7-9 to TRBJ2-7, with 12 bases aligning to TRBD1. This CDR3 has 15 residues. Looked up from germline, CDR1 is SEHNR and CDR2 is FQNEAQ (reference sequence). CDR3 nucleotide sequence: TGTGCCAGCAGCTTAGGGGGACAGGGGGCTAGTATTAGGAACTTC. This gives the protein CASSLGGQGASIRNF.

This CDR3 is CASSENRARFF. Here the CDR3 DNA reads TGTGCCAGCAGTGAGAACAGGGCGAGGTTTTTT. The chain recombines TRBV2 with TRBJ1-4; TRBD1 is a possible D gene (6 bases). The germline V and J ends were trimmed by 3 bases and 16 bases, with 12 bases remaining between them. The germline CDR1 and CDR2 sequences are SNHLY and FYNNEI. The CDR3 length is 11 residues.

The chain recombines TRBV7-3 with TRBJ1-1; D uncertain. Trimming shortened V by 2 bases and J by 0 bases, and 10 bases separated the two germline ends. The CDR3 spans 15 residues. The germline V gene encodes CDR1 SGHTA and CDR2 FQGTGA. Written as DNA, the CDR3 is TGTGCCAGCAGCTTAGGAGGCCTAATGAACACTGAAGCTTTCTTT. Translation gives CASSLGGLMNTEAFF. The complete variable domain, with remaining parts taken from reference TRBV7-3 and TRBJ1-1, reads GAGVSQTPSNKVTEKGKYVELRCDPISGHTALYWYRQSLGQGPEFLIYFQGTGAADDSGLPNDRFFAVRPEGSVSTLKIQRTERGDSAVYLCASSLGGLMNTEAFFGQGTRLTVV.

The J gene is TRBJ1-1, the V gene TRBV7-3; TRBD1 aligns across 10 bases. Germline CDR1 reads SGHTA; CDR2 reads FQGTGA. This CDR3 is 14 amino acids long. The junction had 2 bases not matched to a gene; V was cut back by 6 bases and J by 1 base. CDR3 residues: CASSWTGGNTEAFF. The DNA for the CDR3 is TGTGCCAGCAGTTGGACAGGGGGGAACACTGAAGCTTTCTTT.

A note on this clone: Different DNA sequences within this sample yield the same CDR3. The V gene is TRBV4-2, the J gene TRBJ2-5; D gene uncertain. This CDR3 spans 13 amino acids. V lost 1 base to trimming and J lost 2 bases, with 5 bases between them. CDR1 is LGHNA, CDR2 YNFKEQ, per germline. The CDR3 bases are TGTGCCAGCAGCCAAGGACAACAAGAGACCCAGTACTTC. Translating gives CASSQGQQETQYF.

This chain uses TRBV19 with TRBJ1-5; TRBD1 aligns across 8 bases. The V gene end was trimmed by 9 bases and the J gene end by 5 bases; junction bases not matched to a gene: 9. Germline-derived CDR1 and CDR2 are LNHDA and SQIVND (reference sequence). The length of the CDR3 is 14 residues. The CDR3 DNA follows: TGTGCCAGCGCCACCCCAGGGGGCCATCAGCCCCAGCATTTT. Encoded protein: CASATPGGHQPQHF. Supplemented by reference TRBV19 and TRBJ1-5, the full variable domain reads DGGITQSPKYLFRKEGQNVTLSCEQNLNHDAMYWYRQDPGQGLRLIYYSQIVNDFQKGDIAEGYSVSREKKESFPLTVTSAQKNPTAFYLCASATPGGHQPQHFGDGTRLSIL.

V and J are TRBV4-1 and TRBJ1-3; no reliable D call. Between the trimmed V and J ends, which lost 4 bases and 8 bases, there was a span of 15 bases. The CDR3 length is 14 residues. The germline V gene has CDR1 MGHRA and CDR2 YSYEKL. The CDR3 DNA reads as TGCGCCAGCAGCCTTCCGGGTGGTGTAGACACCATATATTTT. Translation: CASSLPGGVDTIYF.

The chain couples TRBV6-5 to TRBJ2-7; no reliable D call. Germline loops: CDR1 MNHEY, CDR2 SVGAGI. The CDR3 runs 13 residues. V was pared by 5 bases and J by 2 bases, with 10 bases between. The CDR3 region has the DNA TGTGCCAGCAGTGTTAGCAGTGCCTACGAGCAGTACTTC. Residues: CASSVSSAYEQYF.

The V gene is TRBV9, the J gene TRBJ1-2; D might be TRBD1 (5 bases). The length of the CDR3 is 16 residues. V gave up 5 bases and J gave up 4 bases, with 21 bases separating them. The germline gives CDR1 SGDLS, CDR2 YYNGEE. This CDR3 reads CASSDSRLGGAYGYTF. As DNA, the CDR3 is TGTGCCAGCAGTGATTCTAGACTCGGAGGGGCCTATGGCTACACCTTC.

This sequence joins TRBV19 and TRBJ1-5; D is unclear. The CDR3 runs to 13 residues. Trimming stripped 7 bases from V and 4 bases from J, with 11 bases between. Per the germline V gene, CDR1 is LNHDA and CDR2 is SQIVND (reference sequence). CDR3 loop: CASIGGVNQPQHF. The CDR3 DNA reads TGTGCCAGTATCGGCGGGGTTAATCAGCCCCAGCATTTT.

J is TRBJ2-7 and V is TRBV5-1, with 10 bases identical to TRBD2. The CDR3 length is 14 residues. Per germline, CDR1 SGHRS and CDR2 YFSETQ. The V segment lost 7 bases and the J segment 4 bases; nucleotides outside the gene matches: 8. CDR3 region: CASRPGTSDYEQYF. CDR3 DNA sequence: TGCGCCAGCCGACCGGGGACTAGCGATTACGAGCAGTACTTC. The variable domain in full, completed from reference TRBV5-1 and TRBJ2-7, reads KAGVTQTPRYLIKTRGQQVTLSCSPISGHRSVSWYQQTPGQGLQFLFEYFSETQRNKGNFPGRFSGRQFSNSRSEMNVSTLELGDSALYLCASRPGTSDYEQYFGPGTRLTVT.

This clone was seen a single time. The chain uses TRBV18 and TRBJ1-1; tentative D call: TRBD1 (5 bases). Germline loops: CDR1 KGHSH, CDR2 LQKENI. The length of the CDR3 is 16 residues. With 2 bases removed from V and 1 base from J, the gap between germline ends came to 14 bases. The CDR3 region is CASSPSTPDRNTEAFF. The CDR3 DNA is TGTGCCAGCTCACCATCTACCCCAGACAGGAACACTGAAGCTTTCTTT.

The J gene is TRBJ2-5, the V gene TRBV7-6; 10 bases align to TRBD1. Germline V gives CDR1 SGHVS, CDR2 FNYEAQ. The CDR3 spans 16 residues. V lost 0 bases to trimming and J lost 3 bases; unmatched junction nucleotides: 4. The CDR3: CASSLAGTGVEETQYF. The CDR3, as DNA: TGTGCCAGCAGCTTAGCGGGGACAGGGGTGGAAGAGACCCAGTACTTC. Supplemented by reference TRBV7-6 and TRBJ2-5, the full variable domain reads GAGVSQSPRYKVTKRGQDVALRCDPISGHVSLYWYRQALGQGPEFLTYFNYEAQQDKSGLPNDRFSAERPEGSISTLTIQRTEQRDSAMYRCASSLAGTGVEETQYFGPGTRLLVL.

The gene calls are TRBV2 and TRBJ1-3; D is possibly TRBD1 (6 bases). CDR3 length: 16 amino acids. Trimming shortened V by 6 bases and J by 4 bases, and 19 bases separated the two germline ends. The germline V gene encodes CDR1 SNHLY and CDR2 FYNNEI. CDR3 loop: CASRTTRQALGNTIYF. The CDR3 bases are TGTGCCAGCAGAACTACGAGACAGGCGTTGGGAAACACCATATATTTT.

CDR3 sequence reads: CASSLIGGAGTEAFF. CDR3 nucleotides: TGTGCCAGCAGCCTAATAGGGGGCGCGGGGACTGAAGCTTTCTTT. V usage is TRBV6-1 and J usage is TRBJ1-1; TRBD1 aligns across 7 bases. Germline lookup yields CDR1 MNHNS and CDR2 SASEGT. V lost 6 bases, J lost 5 bases, and 12 bases stayed unmatched. The CDR3 length is 15 residues.

The rearrangement links TRBV7-2 to TRBJ1-4; D is possibly TRBD1 (5 bases). This CDR3 has 15 amino acids. Germline loops: CDR1 SGHTA, CDR2 FQGNSA. V lost 2 bases, J lost 8 bases, and 15 bases lay in between. The CDR3 loop reads CASSLNRQGYEKLFF. The CDR3 DNA follows: TGTGCCAGCAGCTTAAACCGCCAGGGATACGAAAAACTGTTTTTT.

The J gene is TRBJ2-3, the V gene TRBV6-5; TRBD1 agrees at 8 bases. Per the germline V gene, CDR1 is MNHEY and CDR2 is SVGAGI. The CDR3 is made up of 15 amino acids. V gave up 6 bases and J gave up 0 bases; unmatched junction bases: 5. CDR3 in DNA: TGTGCCAGCAGGCCATACAGGGGGAGCACAGATACGCAGTATTTT. Translating gives CASRPYRGSTDTQYF.

The chain combines TRBV6-5 with TRBJ1-4; D gene ambiguous. The CDR3 consists of 13 residues. Germline lookup yields CDR1 MNHEY and CDR2 SVGAGI. The V gene lost 8 bases and the J gene lost 8 bases, with 15 bases spanning the gap. CDR3 sequence reads: CASGRAQREKLFF. CDR3 DNA sequence: TGTGCCAGCGGGAGGGCCCAACGGGAAAAACTGTTTTTT.

This chain joins TRBV27 and TRBJ1-6, with D possibly matching TRBD1 (6 bases). Trimming stripped 6 bases from V and 3 bases from J, with 18 bases between. Germline V gene lookup returns CDR1 MNHEY and CDR2 SMNVEV (reference sequence). CDR3 length: 17 amino acids. CDR3 amino acids: CASSATTGTLYNSPLHF. The CDR3 DNA follows: TGTGCCAGCAGCGCCACCACAGGGACCCTCTATAATTCACCCCTCCACTTT.

This chain uses TRBV7-3 with TRBJ1-3, with a possible D match to TRBD1 (5 bases). V dropped 5 bases and J dropped 0 bases, with 17 bases sitting between them. Germline CDR1 reads SGHTA; CDR2 reads FQGTGA. The CDR3 consists of 17 residues. The CDR3 region has the DNA TGTGCCAGCAGCCCAGACTTACAGGAATCCTCTGGAAACACCATATATTTT. As protein: CASSPDLQESSGNTIYF.

The chain carries TRBV6-1 and TRBJ1-2; no definite D call. The germline V and J ends were trimmed by 0 bases and 7 bases, with 12 bases remaining between them. The CDR3 is 14 amino acids. The germline V gene encodes CDR1 MNHNS and CDR2 SASEGT. The CDR3 bases are TGTGCCAGCAGTGAAGCGCGGGGATTCGGTGGCTACACCTTC. This codes for CASSEARGFGGYTF.

The CDR3, as DNA: TGTGCCAGCAGCTTAACGACAAGGCCCAATGAGCAGTTCTTC. This translates into CASSLTTRPNEQFF. The chain carries TRBV7-3 and TRBJ2-1; D ambiguous. Trimming stripped 0 bases from V and 6 bases from J, with 9 bases between. Germline V gives CDR1 SGHTA, CDR2 FQGTGA. This CDR3 spans 14 amino acids. The whole variable domain, remainder taken from reference TRBV7-3 and TRBJ2-1, is GAGVSQTPSNKVTEKGKYVELRCDPISGHTALYWYRQSLGQGPEFLIYFQGTGAADDSGLPNDRFFAVRPEGSVSTLKIQRTERGDSAVYLCASSLTTRPNEQFFGPGTRLTVL.

V usage is TRBV4-1 and J usage is TRBJ1-3; D remains ambiguous. Germline V gives CDR1 MGHRA, CDR2 YSYEKL. This CDR3 is 15 amino acids long. The germline V and J ends were trimmed by 2 bases and 0 bases, with 8 bases remaining between them. The CDR3 DNA sequence: TGCGCCAGCAGCCAAACGGCAGGCTCTGGAAACACCATATATTTT. Translated, it gives CASSQTAGSGNTIYF.